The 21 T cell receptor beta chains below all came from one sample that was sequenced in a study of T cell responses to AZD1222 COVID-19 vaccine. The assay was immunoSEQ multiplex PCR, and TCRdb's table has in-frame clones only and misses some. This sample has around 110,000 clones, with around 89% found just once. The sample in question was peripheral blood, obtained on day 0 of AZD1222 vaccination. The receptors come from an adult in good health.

This chain's CDR3 is CASSLGAPGNQPQHF. CDR3 sequence (DNA): TGTGCCAGCAGCTTGGGCGCGCCGGGCAATCAGCCCCAGCATTTT. The rearrangement links TRBV5-5 to TRBJ1-5; D call uncertain. V was clipped by 0 bases and J by 2 bases, with 9 bases between them. Germline V gene lookup returns CDR1 SGHKS and CDR2 YYEKEE (reference sequence). The CDR3 length is 15 residues.

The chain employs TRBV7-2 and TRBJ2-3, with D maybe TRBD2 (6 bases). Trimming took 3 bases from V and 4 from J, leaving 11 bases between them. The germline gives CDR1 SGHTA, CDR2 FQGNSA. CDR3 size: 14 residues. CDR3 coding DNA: TGTGCCAGCAGCTTGGACTGGGGGGCAGATACGCAGTATTTT. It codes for CASSLDWGADTQYF.

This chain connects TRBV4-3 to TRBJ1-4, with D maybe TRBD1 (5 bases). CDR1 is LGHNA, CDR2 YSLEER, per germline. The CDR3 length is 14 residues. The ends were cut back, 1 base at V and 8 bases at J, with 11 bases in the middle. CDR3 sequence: CASSQGQGEEKLFF. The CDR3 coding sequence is TGCGCCAGCAGCCAAGGCCAGGGTGAAGAAAAACTGTTTTTT.

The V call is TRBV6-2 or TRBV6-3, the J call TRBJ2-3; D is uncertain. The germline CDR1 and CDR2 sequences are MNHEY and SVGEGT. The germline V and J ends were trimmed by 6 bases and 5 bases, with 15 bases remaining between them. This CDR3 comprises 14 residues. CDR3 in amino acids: CASSPLPMEDTQYF. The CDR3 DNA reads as TGTGCCAGCAGCCCCCTACCCATGGAAGATACGCAGTATTTT.

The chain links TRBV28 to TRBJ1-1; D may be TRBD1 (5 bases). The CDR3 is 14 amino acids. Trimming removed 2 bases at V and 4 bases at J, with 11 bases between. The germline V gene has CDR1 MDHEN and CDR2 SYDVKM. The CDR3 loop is CASSLQGSFTEAFF. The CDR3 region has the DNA TGTGCCAGCAGTTTACAGGGATCTTTCACTGAAGCTTTCTTT.

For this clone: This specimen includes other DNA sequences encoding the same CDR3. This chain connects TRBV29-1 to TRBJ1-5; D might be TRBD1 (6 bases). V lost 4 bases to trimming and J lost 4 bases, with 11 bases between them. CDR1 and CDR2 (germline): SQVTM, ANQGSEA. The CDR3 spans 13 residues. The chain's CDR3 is CSVGGGSNQPQHF. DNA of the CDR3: TGCAGCGTTGGTGGGGGCAGTAATCAGCCCCAGCATTTT.

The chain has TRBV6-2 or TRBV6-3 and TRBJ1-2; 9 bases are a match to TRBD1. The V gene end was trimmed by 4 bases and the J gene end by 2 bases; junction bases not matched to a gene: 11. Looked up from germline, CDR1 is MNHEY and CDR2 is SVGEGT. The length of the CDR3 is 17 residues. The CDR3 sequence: CASSSGQGRGTNYGYTF. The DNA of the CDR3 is TGTGCCAGCAGTTCCGGACAGGGGAGAGGGACCAACTATGGCTACACCTTC.

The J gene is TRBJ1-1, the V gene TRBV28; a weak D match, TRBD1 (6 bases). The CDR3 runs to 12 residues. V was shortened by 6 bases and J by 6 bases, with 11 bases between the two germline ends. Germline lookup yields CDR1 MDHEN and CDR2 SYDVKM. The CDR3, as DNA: TGTGCCAGCAGGGGGGGGGCCGCTGAAGCTTTCTTT. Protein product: CASRGGAAEAFF.

The CDR3 nucleotides read TGTGCCAGCAGTTTATTCCCAGGGGGCTCCTACAATGAGCAGTTCTTC. As protein: CASSLFPGGSYNEQFF. The V call is TRBV27, the J call TRBJ2-1, with 7 bases aligning to TRBD1. Germline values: CDR1 MNHEY, CDR2 SMNVEV (reference sequence). The CDR3 runs 16 residues. Unmatched junction bases numbered 3, after V lost 1 base and J lost 0 bases.

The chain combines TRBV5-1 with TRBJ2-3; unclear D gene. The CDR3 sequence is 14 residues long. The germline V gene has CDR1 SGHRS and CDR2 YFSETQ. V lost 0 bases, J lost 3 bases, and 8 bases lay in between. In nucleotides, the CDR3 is TGCGCCAGCAGCTTGGAAAGAGGTACAGATACGCAGTATTTT. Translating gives CASSLERGTDTQYF.

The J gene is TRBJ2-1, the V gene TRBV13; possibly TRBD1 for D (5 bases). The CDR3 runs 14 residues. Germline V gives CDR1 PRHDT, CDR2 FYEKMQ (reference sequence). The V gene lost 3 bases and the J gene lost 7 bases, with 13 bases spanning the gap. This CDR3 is CASSFIGAGNEQFF. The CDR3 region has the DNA TGTGCCAGCAGCTTTATTGGGGCAGGGAATGAGCAGTTCTTC.

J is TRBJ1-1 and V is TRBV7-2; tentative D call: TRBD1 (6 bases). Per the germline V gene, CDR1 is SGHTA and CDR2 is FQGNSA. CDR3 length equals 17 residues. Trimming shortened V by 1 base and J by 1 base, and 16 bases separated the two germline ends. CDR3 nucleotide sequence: TGTGCCAGCAGCTTAGGACCCACAGGGCGGACGAACACTGAAGCTTTCTTT. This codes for CASSLGPTGRTNTEAFF.

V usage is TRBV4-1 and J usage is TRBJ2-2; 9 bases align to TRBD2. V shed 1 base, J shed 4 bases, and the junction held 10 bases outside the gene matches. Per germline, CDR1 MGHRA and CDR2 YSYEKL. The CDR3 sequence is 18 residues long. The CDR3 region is CASSQGSPLAGATGELFF. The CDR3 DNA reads TGCGCCAGCAGCCAAGGCTCTCCACTAGCGGGTGCCACCGGGGAGCTGTTTTTT.

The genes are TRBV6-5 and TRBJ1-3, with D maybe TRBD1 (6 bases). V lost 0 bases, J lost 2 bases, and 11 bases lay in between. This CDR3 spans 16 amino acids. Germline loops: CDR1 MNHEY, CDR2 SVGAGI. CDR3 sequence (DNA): TGTGCCAGCAGTTACTCCTCAGGGGCAACTGGAAACACCATATATTTT. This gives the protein CASSYSSGATGNTIYF.

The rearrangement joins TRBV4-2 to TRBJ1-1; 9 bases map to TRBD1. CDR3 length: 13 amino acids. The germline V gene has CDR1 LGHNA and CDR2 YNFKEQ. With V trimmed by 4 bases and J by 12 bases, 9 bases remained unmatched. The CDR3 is CASSPVRDRETFF. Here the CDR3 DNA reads TGTGCCAGCAGCCCCGTGAGGGACAGGGAAACTTTCTTT.

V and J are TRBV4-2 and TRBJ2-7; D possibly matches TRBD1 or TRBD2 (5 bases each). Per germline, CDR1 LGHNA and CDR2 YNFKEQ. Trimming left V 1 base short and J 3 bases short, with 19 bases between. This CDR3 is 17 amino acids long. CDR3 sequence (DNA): TGTGCCAGCAGCCAAGCTACCGGTCAGGGAAGCGGCTACGAGCAGTACTTC. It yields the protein CASSQATGQGSGYEQYF.

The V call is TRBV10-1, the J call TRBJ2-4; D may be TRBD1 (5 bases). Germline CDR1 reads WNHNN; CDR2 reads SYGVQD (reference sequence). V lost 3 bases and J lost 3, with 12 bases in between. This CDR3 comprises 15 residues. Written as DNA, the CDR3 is TGCGCCAGCAGTGAAAATCAAACAGGCAAAAACATTCAGTACTTC. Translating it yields CASSENQTGKNIQYF.

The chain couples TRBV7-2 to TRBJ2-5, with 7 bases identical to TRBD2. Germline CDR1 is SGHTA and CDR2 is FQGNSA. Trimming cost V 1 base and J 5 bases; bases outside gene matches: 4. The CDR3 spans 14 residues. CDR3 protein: CASSLGGSGETQYF. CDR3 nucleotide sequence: TGTGCCAGCAGCTTAGGCGGGAGCGGGGAGACCCAGTACTTC. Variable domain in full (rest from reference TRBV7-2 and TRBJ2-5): GAGVSQSPSNKVTEKGKDVELRCDPISGHTALYWYRQSLGQGLEFLIYFQGNSAPDKSGLPSDRFSAERTGGSVSTLTIQRTQQEDSAVYLCASSLGGSGETQYFGPGTRLLVL.

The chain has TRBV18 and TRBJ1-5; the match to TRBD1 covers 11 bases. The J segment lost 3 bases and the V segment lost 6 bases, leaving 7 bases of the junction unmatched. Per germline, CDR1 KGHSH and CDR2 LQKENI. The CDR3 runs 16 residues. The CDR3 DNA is TGTGCCAGCTCGCTGGGGACAGGGGGTTCCAATCAGCCCCAGCATTTT. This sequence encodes CASSLGTGGSNQPQHF.

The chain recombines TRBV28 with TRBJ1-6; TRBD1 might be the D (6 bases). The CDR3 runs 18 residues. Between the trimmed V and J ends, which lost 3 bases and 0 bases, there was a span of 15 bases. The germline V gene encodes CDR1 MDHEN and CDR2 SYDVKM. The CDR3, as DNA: TGTGCCAGCAGTTTCGGCCACAGGGAAAGCTCCTATAATTCACCCCTCCACTTT. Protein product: CASSFGHRESSYNSPLHF.

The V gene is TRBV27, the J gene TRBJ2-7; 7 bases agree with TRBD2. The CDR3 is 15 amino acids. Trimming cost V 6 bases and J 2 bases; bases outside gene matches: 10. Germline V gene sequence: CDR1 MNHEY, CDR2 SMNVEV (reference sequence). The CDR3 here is CASRGRTRSPYEQYF. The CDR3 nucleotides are TGTGCCAGCAGGGGACGGACTAGGAGCCCCTACGAGCAGTACTTC.